The present TCR beta chain was sequenced within a study of T-cell memory formation after mild COVID-19. TCRdb fed the 5' RACE reads into MiXCR, producing one record per CDR3 protein. The table records over 300,000 distinct CDR3 sequences, approximately 22% of them present only once. This CDR3 region has 17 residues. Germline V CDR1 and CDR2: WNHNN, SYGVQD (reference sequence). The V and J ends lost 6 bases and 2 bases, in that order; junction bases with no gene match: 11. The sample was PBMCs or a T cell subset sorted from them (not recorded which). The TCR was taken from a man aged 18 to 29 who had mild COVID-19 (a few samples of this study predate the infection). Cell type and time point are not known. The chain employs TRBV10-1 and TRBJ2-3, with 10 bases aligning to TRBD2. The CDR3 sequence: CASSLGERGGFTDTQYF. DNA for the CDR3: TGCGCCAGCAGCCTAGGGGAGCGGGGGGGGTTCACAGATACGCAGTATTTT.